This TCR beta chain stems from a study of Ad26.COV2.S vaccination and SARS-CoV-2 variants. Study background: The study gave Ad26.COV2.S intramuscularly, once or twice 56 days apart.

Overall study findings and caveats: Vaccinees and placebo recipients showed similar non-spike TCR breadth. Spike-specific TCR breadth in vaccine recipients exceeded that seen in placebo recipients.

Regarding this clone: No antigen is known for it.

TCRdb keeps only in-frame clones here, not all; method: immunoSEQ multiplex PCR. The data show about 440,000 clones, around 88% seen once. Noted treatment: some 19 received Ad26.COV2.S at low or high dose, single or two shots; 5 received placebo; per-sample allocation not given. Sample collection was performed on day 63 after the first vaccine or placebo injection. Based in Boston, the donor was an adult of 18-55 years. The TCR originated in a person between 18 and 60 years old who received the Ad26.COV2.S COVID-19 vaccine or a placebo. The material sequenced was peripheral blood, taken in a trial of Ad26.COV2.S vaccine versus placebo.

Here the CDR3 reads CASSLASGSGSEQYF. CDR3 DNA: TGTGCCAGCAGCTTAGCTAGCGGGAGTGGGAGCGAGCAGTACTTC. The V call is TRBV7-9, the J call TRBJ2-7; 9 bases line up with TRBD2. The CDR3 extends over 15 amino acids. Germline-derived CDR1 and CDR2 are SEHNR and FQNEAQ (reference sequence). V lost 0 bases to trimming and J lost 6 bases; unmatched junction nucleotides: 6.